Below are 13 T cell receptor beta chains sequenced from a single sample in a study of blood T cell repertoires in COVID-19. Using immunoSEQ multiplex PCR, the repertoire was profiled, and TCRdb retains in-frame clones only, with some absent. The table shows some 250,000 clones, with around 89% occurring only once. The material sequenced was peripheral blood. Receptor source: a woman in her forties who had recovered from COVID-19.

The chain combines TRBV7-9 with TRBJ2-5; 7 positions match TRBD2. V was pared by 4 bases and J by 1 base, with 0 bases of the junction left unmatched. Germline CDR1 and CDR2: SEHNR and FQNEAQ (reference sequence). This CDR3 comprises 13 residues. CDR3 coding DNA: TGTGCCAGCAGCTCGGGGGGCCAAGAGACCCAGTACTTC. It yields the protein CASSSGGQETQYF.

This clone came up a few times. The chain combines TRBV19 with TRBJ2-2; 9 bases line up with TRBD1. The germline CDR1 and CDR2 sequences are LNHDA and SQIVND (reference sequence). V lost 5 bases, J lost 5 bases, and 6 bases stayed unmatched. This CDR3 is built from 15 residues. The CDR3 spells CASSATGGWTGELFF. The CDR3 coding sequence is TGTGCCAGTAGTGCCACAGGGGGCTGGACCGGGGAGCTGTTTTTT.

This clone has more than one count but fewer than ten. The gene calls are TRBV7-9 and TRBJ1-6; no firm D call. The CDR3 runs to 13 residues. V was pared by 5 bases and J by 10 bases, with 12 bases between. From germline, CDR1 is SEHNR and CDR2 FQNEAQ (reference sequence). CDR3 loop: CASSPGRESPLHF. CDR3 nucleotide sequence: TGTGCCAGCAGCCCGGGCCGGGAGTCACCCCTCCACTTT.

This clone was picked up many times. V and J are TRBV27 and TRBJ2-6; no clear D. The CDR3 runs to 18 residues. With 5 bases removed from V and 0 bases from J, the gap between germline ends came to 17 bases. Germline CDR1 and CDR2: MNHEY and SMNVEV (reference sequence). CDR3 in amino acids: CASSPLRWRYSGANVLTF. The CDR3 nucleotides are TGTGCCAGCAGTCCCTTGAGGTGGCGGTACTCTGGGGCCAACGTCCTGACTTTC.

The CDR3 DNA reads as TGTGCCAGCAGCTTAGGGCAGCCGGGGGGTACGCAGTATTTT. It is translated as CASSLGQPGGTQYF. The V and J genes are TRBV7-9 and TRBJ2-3; 7 nucleotides match TRBD2. Germline CDR1 reads SEHNR; CDR2 reads FQNEAQ (reference sequence). The CDR3 totals 14 residues. V was clipped by 1 base and J by 8 bases; unmatched bases: 6.

Details on this clone: This specimen includes other DNA sequences encoding the same CDR3. The rearrangement joins TRBV18 to TRBJ1-5; 8 nucleotides align to TRBD1. The CDR3 length is 14 residues. Germline V lookup: CDR1 KGHSH, CDR2 LQKENI. V was clipped by 2 bases and J by 4 bases; unmatched bases: 1. The CDR3 DNA follows: TGTGCCAGCTCACCAGGACAGGGAAATCAGCCCCAGCATTTT. This translates into CASSPGQGNQPQHF.

This chain uses TRBV21-1 with TRBJ2-3; the D segment call TRBD2 is taken from the table without a DNA check. TRBV21-1 is classified as a pseudogene. The CDR3 covers 9 residues. The CDR3 loop reads CASSEAQYF. The CDR3 region has the DNA TGTGCCAGCAGCGAGGCGCAGTATTTT.

The rearrangement uses TRBV7-3 and TRBJ2-6; a possible D gene is TRBD1 (5 bases). Trimming took 5 bases from V and 6 from J, leaving 11 bases between them. CDR1 is SGHTA, CDR2 FQGTGA, per germline. The CDR3 has 14 residues. The CDR3 DNA reads TGTGCCAGCAGCCCCAGGGCTTCGGCCAACGTCCTGACTTTC. Its translation is CASSPRASANVLTF.

The V gene is TRBV30, the J gene TRBJ1-3; D remains unclear. There are 12 residues in the CDR3. Germline V CDR1 and CDR2: GTSNPN, SVGIG (reference sequence). V was clipped by 1 base and J by 4 bases, with 5 bases between them. Here the CDR3 DNA reads TGTGCCTGGAGTGGAACAGGAAACACCATATATTTT. It yields the protein CAWSGTGNTIYF.

This clone was recorded a few times. This chain connects TRBV30 to TRBJ1-1; 9 bases fit TRBD1. Germline trimming cut 5 bases from V and 6 bases from J; bases unmatched to any gene: 7. Germline assignment: CDR1 GTSNPN and CDR2 SVGIG (reference sequence). The CDR3 sequence is 13 residues long. The CDR3 loop reads CAWGTGPLAEAFF. Written as DNA, the CDR3 is TGTGCCTGGGGGACAGGGCCCTTGGCTGAAGCTTTCTTT.

This clone appeared a few times. As DNA, the CDR3 is TGTGCCAGCACCTACTACTCCTCTGGAAACACCATATATTTT. This gives the protein CASTYYSSGNTIYF. The rearrangement joins TRBV3-1 (or the pseudogene TRBV3-2) to TRBJ1-3; D is unresolved. Trimming pared 7 bases from V and 0 bases from J, leaving 10 bases between. This CDR3 comprises 14 residues. CDR1 and CDR2 (germline): LGHDT, YNNKEL (reference sequence).

Concerning this clone: In the same sample, other DNA sequences code for this CDR3. V gene TRBV9 combines with J gene TRBJ1-1; a weak D match, TRBD1 (5 bases). Germline CDR1 is SGDLS and CDR2 is YYNGEE. Trimming removed 4 bases at V and 0 bases at J, with 10 bases between. The CDR3 has 14 amino acids. The CDR3 sequence: CASSPRGVNTEAFF. CDR3 nucleotide sequence: TGTGCCAGCAGCCCACGGGGGGTGAACACTGAAGCTTTCTTT.

The chain has TRBV5-4 and TRBJ2-3; D gene unclear. Germline loops: CDR1 SGHNT, CDR2 YYREEE (reference sequence). Between the trimmed V and J ends, which lost 0 bases and 2 bases, there was a span of 7 bases. There are 14 residues in the CDR3. The CDR3 reads CASSLVADTDTQYF. DNA of the CDR3: TGTGCCAGCAGCTTGGTGGCGGACACAGATACGCAGTATTTT. The whole variable domain, filled in from reference TRBV5-4 and TRBJ2-3, reads ETGVTQSPTHLIKTRGQQVTLRCSSQSGHNTVSWYQQALGQGPQFIFQYYREEENGRGNFPPRFSGLQFPNYSSELNVNALELDDSALYLCASSLVADTDTQYFGPGTRLTVL.